A single sample is the source of the 8 T cell receptor beta chains below, sequenced in a study of T-cell reconstitution after alpha-beta-depleted transplantation in children. Unique molecular identifiers were incorporated when the TCRbeta library was constructed. TCRdb processed the PCR reads anew with MiXCR; each CDR3 protein has one entry. Among 480,000 or so distinct CDR3 sequences listed, 8% to 11% were seen once. The specimen comprised PBMCs, sampled before TCRalphabeta/CD19-depleted stem cell transplant. The receptors were gathered from a child aged 2 to 15 with inherited bone marrow failure, due to receive a stem cell transplant.

In its sample, this clonotype was seen many times. The chain uses TRBV4-1 and TRBJ2-3, with TRBD2 matching 10 bases. The CDR3 spans 16 residues. J was trimmed by 4 bases and V by 1 base; bases with no gene match: 5. Germline V CDR1 and CDR2: MGHRA, YSYEKL. CDR3 loop: CASSQVLLAGADTQYF. Written as DNA, the CDR3 is TGCGCCAGCAGCCAAGTGCTCCTAGCGGGAGCAGATACGCAGTATTTT.

The CDR3 is CASSLAGLGNTEAFF. The CDR3 DNA sequence: TGTGCCAGCAGTTTAGCAGGACTGGGTAACACTGAAGCTTTCTTT. This chain connects TRBV27 to TRBJ1-1; the D is unclear. Germline V gene data show CDR1 as MNHEY and CDR2 as SMNVEV (reference sequence). The CDR3 has 15 residues. Trimming took 2 bases from V and 2 from J, leaving 12 bases between them.

CDR3 in amino acids: CASSYTTGGYYGYTF. The DNA of the CDR3 is TGTGCCAGCAGTTACACAACAGGGGGCTACTATGGCTACACCTTC. The chain combines TRBV6-5 with TRBJ1-2; 9 bases align to TRBD1. The CDR3 is made up of 15 amino acids. CDR1 and CDR2 from the germline V gene are MNHEY and SVGAGI. With V trimmed by 2 bases and J by 3 bases, 4 bases remained unmatched.

This clonotype was detected ten times or more. The chain joins TRBV20-1 to TRBJ2-7, with TRBD1 matching 9 bases. V trimming: 6 bases; J trimming: 3 bases; junction bases outside the gene matches: 9. Germline loops: CDR1 DFQATT, CDR2 SNEGSKA (reference sequence). The CDR3 loop spans 14 amino acids. CDR3 coding DNA: TGCAGTGCCACTGGGACAGGGAGACTCTACGAGCAGTACTTC. Protein sequence: CSATGTGRLYEQYF.

This clonotype was seen repeatedly, ten times or more. V is TRBV10-2 and J is TRBJ2-7, with TRBD2 matching over 15 bases. Germline V lookup: CDR1 WSHSY, CDR2 SAAADI. After removal of 7 bases from V and 3 bases from J, the junction contained 7 bases not matched to a gene. This CDR3 is 16 amino acids long. The CDR3 nucleotides are TGCGCCAGCACCCCGATGGGACTAGCGGGGGGCTACGAGCAGTACTTC. Amino acids: CASTPMGLAGGYEQYF.

This clonotype was found many times. The chain joins TRBV4-2 to TRBJ1-5; D is unclear. Germline CDR1 is LGHNA and CDR2 is YNFKEQ. The CDR3 contains 17 residues. Trimming pared 1 base from V and 6 bases from J, leaving 19 bases between. CDR3 in amino acids: CASSQVDYGLVSQPQHF. CDR3 in DNA: TGTGCCAGCAGCCAAGTGGATTATGGGTTGGTGTCTCAGCCCCAGCATTTT.

In this sample, this clonotype turned up many times. This chain connects TRBV9 to TRBJ2-3; the D gene could be TRBD1 or TRBD2 (5 bases each). There are 16 residues in the CDR3. V gave up 0 bases and J gave up 2 bases, with 13 bases separating them. Germline V lookup: CDR1 SGDLS, CDR2 YYNGEE. The CDR3 DNA sequence: TGTGCCAGCAGCGTAGAGCCGGGACGGGTCACAGATACGCAGTATTTT. This translates into CASSVEPGRVTDTQYF. The full variable domain, in which reference TRBV9 and TRBJ2-3 provide the parts outside the CDR3, is DSGVTQTPKHLITATGQRVTLRCSPRSGDLSVYWYQQSLDQGLQFLIQYYNGEERAKGNILERFSAQQFPDLHSELNLSSLELGDSALYFCASSVEPGRVTDTQYFGPGTRLTVL.

This clonotype was seen ten or more times. The chain's CDR3 is CASSRLSGRETGELFF. The CDR3 DNA sequence: TGCGCCAGCAGCCGACTCAGCGGGAGGGAGACCGGGGAGCTGTTTTTT. J is TRBJ2-2 and V is TRBV4-3, with 10 nucleotides matching TRBD2. Germline V gene sequence: CDR1 LGHNA, CDR2 YSLEER. V trimming: 4 bases; J trimming: 5 bases; junction bases outside the gene matches: 7. The CDR3 is 16 residues long.